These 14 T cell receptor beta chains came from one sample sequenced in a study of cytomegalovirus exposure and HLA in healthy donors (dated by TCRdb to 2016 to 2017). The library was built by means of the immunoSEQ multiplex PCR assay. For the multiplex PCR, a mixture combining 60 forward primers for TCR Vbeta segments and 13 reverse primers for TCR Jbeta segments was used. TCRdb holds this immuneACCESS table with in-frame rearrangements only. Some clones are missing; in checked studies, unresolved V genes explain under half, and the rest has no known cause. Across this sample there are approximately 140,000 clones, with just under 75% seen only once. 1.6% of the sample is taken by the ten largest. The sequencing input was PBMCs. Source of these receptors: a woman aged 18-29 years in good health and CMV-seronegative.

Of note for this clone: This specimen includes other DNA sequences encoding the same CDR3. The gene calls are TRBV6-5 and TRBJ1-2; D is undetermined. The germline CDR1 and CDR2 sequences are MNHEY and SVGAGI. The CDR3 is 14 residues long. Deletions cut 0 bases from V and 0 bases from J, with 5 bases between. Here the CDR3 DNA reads TGTGCCAGCAGTTACTCGAGAGCTAACTATGGCTACACCTTC. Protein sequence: CASSYSRANYGYTF.

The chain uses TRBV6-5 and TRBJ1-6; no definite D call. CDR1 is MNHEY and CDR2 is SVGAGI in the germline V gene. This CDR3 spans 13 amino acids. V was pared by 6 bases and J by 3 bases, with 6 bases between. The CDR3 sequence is CASSPIYNSPLHF. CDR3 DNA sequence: TGTGCCAGCAGCCCCATCTATAATTCACCCCTCCACTTT.

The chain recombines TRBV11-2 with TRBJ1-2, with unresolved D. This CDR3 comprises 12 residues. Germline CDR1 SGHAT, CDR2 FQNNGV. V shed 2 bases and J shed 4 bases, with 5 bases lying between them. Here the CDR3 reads CASSLSIYGYTF. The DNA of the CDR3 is TGTGCCAGCAGCTTAAGCATCTATGGCTACACCTTC.

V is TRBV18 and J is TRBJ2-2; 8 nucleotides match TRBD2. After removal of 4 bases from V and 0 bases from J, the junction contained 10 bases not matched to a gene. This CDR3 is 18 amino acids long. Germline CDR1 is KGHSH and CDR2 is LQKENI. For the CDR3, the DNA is TGTGCCAGCTCACTTTACTTCCCTAGCGGGCCGAACACCGGGGAGCTGTTTTTT. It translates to CASSLYFPSGPNTGELFF.

The CDR3 spells CASSGGLVDTGELFF. CDR3 bases: TGCGCCAGCAGCGGGGGACTAGTCGACACCGGGGAGCTGTTTTTT. The chain couples TRBV5-1 to TRBJ2-2; 8 nucleotides align to TRBD2. Germline V CDR1 and CDR2: SGHRS, YFSETQ. Trimming took 4 bases from V and 3 from J; bases not matched to a gene: 5. There are 15 residues in the CDR3.

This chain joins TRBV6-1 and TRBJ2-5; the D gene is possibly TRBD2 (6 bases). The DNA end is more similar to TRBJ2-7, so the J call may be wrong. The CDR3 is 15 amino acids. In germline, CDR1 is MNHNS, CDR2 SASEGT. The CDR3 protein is CASSRDFLDSYEQYF. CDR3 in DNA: TGTGCCAGCAGTCGGGACTTCCTCGATTCCTACGAGCAGTACTTC.

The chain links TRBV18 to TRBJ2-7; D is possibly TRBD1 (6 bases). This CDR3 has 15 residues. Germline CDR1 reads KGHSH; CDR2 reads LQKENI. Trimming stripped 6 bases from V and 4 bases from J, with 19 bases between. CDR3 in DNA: TGTGCCAGCTCCCTTGATAGGGGGACCGGGTACGAGCAGTACTTC. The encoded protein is CASSLDRGTGYEQYF. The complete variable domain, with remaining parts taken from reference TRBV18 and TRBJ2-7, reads NAGVMQNPRHLVRRRGQEARLRCSPMKGHSHVYWYRQLPEEGLKFMVYLQKENIIDESGMPKERFSAEFPKEGPSILRIQQVVRGDSAAYFCASSLDRGTGYEQYFGPGTRLTVT.

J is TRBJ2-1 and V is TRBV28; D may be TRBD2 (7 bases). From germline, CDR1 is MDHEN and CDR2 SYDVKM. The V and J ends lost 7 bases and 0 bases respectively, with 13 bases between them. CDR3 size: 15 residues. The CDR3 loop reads CASTGGGSSYNEQFF. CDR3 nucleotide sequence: TGTGCCAGCACCGGGGGCGGGAGCTCCTACAATGAGCAGTTCTTC. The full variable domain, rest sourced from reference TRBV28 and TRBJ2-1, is DVKVTQSSRYLVKRTGEKVFLECVQDMDHENMFWYRQDPGLGLRLIYFSYDVKMKEKGDIPEGYSVSREKKERFSLILESASTNQTSMYLCASTGGGSSYNEQFFGPGTRLTVL.

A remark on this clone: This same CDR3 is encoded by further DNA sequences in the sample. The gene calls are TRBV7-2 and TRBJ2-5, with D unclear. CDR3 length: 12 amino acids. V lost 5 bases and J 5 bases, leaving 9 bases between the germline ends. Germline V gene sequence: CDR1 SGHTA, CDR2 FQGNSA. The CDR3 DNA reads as TGTGCCAGCAGCCCGAGCCGGGAGACCCAGTACTTC. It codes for CASSPSRETQYF.

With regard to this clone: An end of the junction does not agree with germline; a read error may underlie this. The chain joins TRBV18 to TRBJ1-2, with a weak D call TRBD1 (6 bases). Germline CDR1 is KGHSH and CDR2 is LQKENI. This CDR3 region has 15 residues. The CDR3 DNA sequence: TGTGCCAGCTCACCTCAGGACAGTATCGACTACGGCTACACCTTC. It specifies CASSPQDSIDYGYTF.

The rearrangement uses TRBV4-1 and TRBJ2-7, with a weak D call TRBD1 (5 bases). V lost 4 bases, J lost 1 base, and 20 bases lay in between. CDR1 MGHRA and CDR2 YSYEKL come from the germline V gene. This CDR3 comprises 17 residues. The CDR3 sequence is CASSPITVWGWSYEQYF. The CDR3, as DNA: TGCGCCAGCAGCCCTATTACTGTTTGGGGCTGGTCCTACGAGCAGTACTTC.

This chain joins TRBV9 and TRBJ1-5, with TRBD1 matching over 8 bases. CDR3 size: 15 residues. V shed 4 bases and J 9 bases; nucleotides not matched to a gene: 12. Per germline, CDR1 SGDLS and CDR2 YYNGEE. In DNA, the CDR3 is TGTGCCAGCAGCTCCTCAGGGGGCGCGAGTCGGCCCCAGCATTTT. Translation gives CASSSSGGASRPQHF.

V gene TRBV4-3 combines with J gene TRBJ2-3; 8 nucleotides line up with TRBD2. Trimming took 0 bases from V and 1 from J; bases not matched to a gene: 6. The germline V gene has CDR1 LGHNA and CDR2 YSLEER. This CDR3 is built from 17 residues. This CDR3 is CASSQDRAGDRTDTQYF. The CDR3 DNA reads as TGCGCCAGCAGCCAAGATCGAGCGGGAGATCGCACAGATACGCAGTATTTT.

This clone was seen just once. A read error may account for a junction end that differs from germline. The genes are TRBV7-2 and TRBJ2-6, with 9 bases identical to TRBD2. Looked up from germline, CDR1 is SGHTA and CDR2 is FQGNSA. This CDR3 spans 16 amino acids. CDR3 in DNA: TGTGCCAGCGGAGCGGGGGGACACTCTGGGGCCAACGGCCTGACTTTC. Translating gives CASGAGGHSGANGLTF.